Listed here are 22 T cell receptor beta chains from one sample, sequenced in a study of Ad26.COV2.S vaccination and SARS-CoV-2 variants. Treatment defined: some 19 received Ad26.COV2.S at low or high dose, single or two shots; about 5 received placebo; per-sample allocation not given. Day 63 after the first vaccine or placebo injection was the time point for sampling. Assay: immunoSEQ multiplex PCR; the TCRdb copy retains only in-frame clones and omits some. Seen here are 350,000 to 500,000 clones, approximately 88% observed once, and the top ten hold less than 4%. The sample in question was peripheral blood, obtained in a trial of Ad26.COV2.S vaccine versus placebo. The receptors shown here come from a person aged 18 to 65 who received the Ad26.COV2.S COVID-19 vaccine or a placebo.

This clone has just one count. The rearrangement joins TRBV19 to TRBJ1-2; D unclear. CDR1 is LNHDA and CDR2 is SQIVND in the germline V gene (reference sequence). CDR3 length: 13 residues. V lost 9 bases and J 7 bases, leaving 18 bases between the germline ends. The CDR3 sequence is CASQKGNVFGYTF. CDR3 in DNA: TGTGCCAGCCAGAAAGGCAATGTTTTTGGCTACACCTTC.

This rearrangement joins TRBV27 to TRBJ1-4; D unresolved. This CDR3 has 14 amino acids. Germline CDR1 MNHEY, CDR2 SMNVEV (reference sequence). The V and J ends lost 6 bases and 10 bases respectively, with 18 bases between them. For the CDR3, the DNA is TGTGCCAGCAGCTCTGACCTTCGGGTGGGAAAACTGTTTTTT. Its protein product is CASSSDLRVGKLFF.

The chain combines TRBV5-6 with TRBJ2-1, with 7 bases that match TRBD1. The CDR3 loop spans 14 amino acids. CDR1 is SGHDT and CDR2 is YYEEEE in the germline V gene. Losses at the gene ends were 8 bases for V and 1 base for J; bases not matched to a gene: 6. CDR3 nucleotide sequence: TGTGCCAGTGTCCTCAGGGGGTCCTACAATGAGCAGTTCTTC. Protein: CASVLRGSYNEQFF. Together with reference TRBV5-6 and TRBJ2-1, the CDR3 gives the full variable domain: DAGVTQSPTHLIKTRGQQVTLRCSPKSGHDTVSWYQQALGQGPQFIFQYYEEEERQRGNFPDRFSGHQFPNYSSELNVNALLLGDSALYLCASVLRGSYNEQFFGPGTRLTVL.

In the case of this clone: Other DNA sequences in this specimen translate into the identical CDR3. The chain links TRBV6-2 or TRBV6-3 to TRBJ2-5; unclear D gene. Trimming stripped 0 bases from V and 5 bases from J, with 4 bases between. The CDR3 contains 12 residues. CDR1 and CDR2 from the germline V gene are MNHEY and SVGEGT. CDR3 coding DNA: TGTGCCAGCAGTTACTCGAGGGAGACCCAGTACTTC. Protein: CASSYSRETQYF.

The chain employs TRBV6-2 or TRBV6-3 and TRBJ2-2; 7 bases are a match to TRBD1. Germline V gene data show CDR1 as MNHEY and CDR2 as SVGEGT. The CDR3 contains 14 residues. V was clipped by 2 bases and J by 7 bases; unmatched bases: 4. The CDR3 DNA sequence: TGTGCCAGCAGTTACGACAGGGCGGGCGGGGAGCTGTTTTTT. Translation gives CASSYDRAGGELFF.

The chain links TRBV5-6 to TRBJ1-4; maybe TRBD1 (5 bases). CDR3 length equals 13 residues. V dropped 2 bases and J dropped 5 bases, with 7 bases sitting between them. Germline loops: CDR1 SGHDT, CDR2 YYEEEE. The CDR3 sequence: CASSFRVNEKLFF. The CDR3 coding sequence is TGTGCCAGCAGCTTCAGGGTAAATGAAAAACTGTTTTTT.

V is TRBV9 and J is TRBJ2-3; no clear D gene. V lost 4 bases to trimming and J lost 2 bases, with 8 bases between them. This CDR3 comprises 13 residues. CDR1 is SGDLS, CDR2 YYNGEE, per germline. This CDR3 is CASSYSPTDTQYF. DNA of the CDR3: TGTGCCAGCAGCTACAGTCCCACAGATACGCAGTATTTT.

V usage is TRBV11-2 and J usage is TRBJ2-5; D gene unclear. Germline values: CDR1 SGHAT, CDR2 FQNNGV. This CDR3 spans 15 amino acids. V was cut by 0 bases and J by 4 bases, with 12 bases left in between. The CDR3 loop is CASSLEAGLGETQYF. CDR3 coding DNA: TGTGCCAGCAGCTTAGAGGCCGGTTTGGGAGAGACCCAGTACTTC.

The chain is built from TRBV30 and TRBJ1-6, with 10 bases fitting TRBD1. Germline trimming cut 4 bases from V and 6 bases from J; bases unmatched to any gene: 3. The CDR3 runs to 14 residues. Germline CDR1 and CDR2: GTSNPN and SVGIG (reference sequence). The CDR3 here is CAWTRDRGNSPLHF. CDR3 DNA sequence: TGTGCCTGGACCCGGGACAGGGGTAATTCACCCCTCCACTTT.

The rearrangement uses TRBV30 and TRBJ1-2, with D maybe TRBD1 (6 bases). Trimming left V 1 base short and J 4 bases short, with 7 bases between. CDR3 size: 12 residues. In germline, CDR1 is GTSNPN, CDR2 SVGIG (reference sequence). CDR3 sequence: CAWSADSYGYTF. CDR3 nucleotide sequence: TGTGCCTGGAGTGCGGACAGCTATGGCTACACCTTC.

The chain carries TRBV12-3 or TRBV12-4 and TRBJ1-1; D remains ambiguous. V was cut by 5 bases and J by 4 bases, with 8 bases left in between. This CDR3 comprises 12 residues. CDR3 loop: CASSILTTEAFF. In DNA, the CDR3 is TGTGCCAGCAGTATCCTGACCACTGAAGCTTTCTTT.

As concerns this clone: The same CDR3 also results from other DNA sequences found in this sample. The rearrangement joins TRBV6-1 to TRBJ2-2; 10 bases map to TRBD1. The CDR3 sequence is 15 residues long. J gave up 5 bases and V 3 bases, and 3 bases lay outside the gene matches. Germline CDR1 reads MNHNS; CDR2 reads SASEGT. CDR3 in amino acids: CASSERQGATGELFF. CDR3 nucleotides: TGTGCCAGCAGTGAGAGACAGGGGGCAACCGGGGAGCTGTTTTTT.

In DNA form, the CDR3 reads TGTGCCAGCAGCCTAGTTCGGGATACGCAGTATTTT. Translated, it gives CASSLVRDTQYF. This chain links TRBV12-3 or TRBV12-4 with TRBJ2-3; the D is unclear. Trimming pared 6 bases from V and 6 bases from J, leaving 10 bases between. The CDR3 spans 12 residues.

As concerns this clone: At the DNA level, this CDR3 is encoded by other sequences in the same sample as well. The chain combines TRBV5-1 with TRBJ1-2, with D possibly being TRBD1 (5 bases). Trimming cost V 4 bases and J 3 bases, with 10 bases left between them. Germline CDR1 is SGHRS and CDR2 is YFSETQ. The length of the CDR3 is 13 residues. CDR3 sequence (DNA): TGCGCCAGCAGCCCCACAGGAGACTATGGCTACACCTTC. It is translated as CASSPTGDYGYTF.

The chain uses TRBV3-1 (or the pseudogene TRBV3-2) and TRBJ2-3, with D unresolved. CDR3 length equals 13 residues. Trimming took 2 bases from V and 1 from J, leaving 4 bases between them. The germline CDR1 and CDR2 sequences are LGHDT and YNNKEL (reference sequence). This chain's CDR3 is CASSQSGTDTQYF. CDR3 DNA sequence: TGTGCCAGCAGCCAATCGGGCACAGATACGCAGTATTTT.

The rearrangement links TRBV3-1 (or the pseudogene TRBV3-2) to TRBJ2-3; the D gene is possibly TRBD1 (6 bases). The V gene's germline CDR1 is LGHDT and CDR2 YNNKEL (reference sequence). The CDR3 is 15 residues long. V lost 0 bases and J lost 4, with 11 bases in between. The CDR3, as DNA: TGTGCCAGCAGCCAAGATAGGGGACACTCAGATACGCAGTATTTT. This gives the protein CASSQDRGHSDTQYF.

The genes are TRBV28 and TRBJ1-2, with a tentative D call TRBD1 (6 bases). The CDR3 extends over 14 amino acids. Germline CDR1 is MDHEN and CDR2 is SYDVKM. V was trimmed by 5 bases and J by 3 bases, leaving 13 bases between them. Here the CDR3 reads CASSPRGGHYGYTF. The CDR3, as DNA: TGTGCCAGCAGTCCAAGGGGGGGCCACTATGGCTACACCTTC.

The chain uses TRBV27 and TRBJ2-1, with 10 bases that match TRBD1. The CDR3 has 17 residues. The ends lost 1 base at V and 1 base at J; junction bases unmatched: 4. The V gene's germline CDR1 is MNHEY and CDR2 SMNVEV (reference sequence). CDR3 protein: CASSLWGTGVSYNEQFF. The CDR3 region has the DNA TGTGCCAGCAGTTTATGGGGGACAGGGGTGTCCTACAATGAGCAGTTCTTC.

As regards this clone: The sample carries other DNA sequences with the same CDR3. The rearrangement joins TRBV2 to TRBJ2-2; 10 bases fit TRBD1. Losses at the gene ends were 8 bases for V and 3 bases for J; bases not matched to a gene: 3. This CDR3 is built from 14 residues. Germline V lookup: CDR1 SNHLY, CDR2 FYNNEI. The CDR3 reads CASRQGAYTGELFF. CDR3 nucleotides: TGTGCCAGCCGACAGGGGGCTTACACCGGGGAGCTGTTTTTT.

J is TRBJ2-1 and V is TRBV4-3; D might be TRBD1 (6 bases). Germline CDR1 LGHNA, CDR2 YSLEER. The length of the CDR3 is 14 residues. V was shortened by 3 bases and J by 7 bases, with 13 bases between the two germline ends. CDR3 nucleotides: TGCGCCAGCAGCCAGTCCCGGGACAAAAATGAGCAGTTCTTC. Its translation is CASSQSRDKNEQFF.

The CDR3 region is CSVEGLASAEGPHQETQYF. Here the CDR3 DNA reads TGCAGCGTTGAAGGGCTAGCTTCCGCCGAGGGCCCCCACCAAGAGACCCAGTACTTC. The rearrangement uses TRBV29-1 and TRBJ2-5; possible D gene TRBD2, 5 bases. This CDR3 has 19 residues. Between the trimmed V and J ends, which lost 1 base and 0 bases, there was a span of 24 bases. CDR1 and CDR2 from the germline V gene are SQVTM and ANQGSEA.

The rearrangement joins TRBV7-2 to TRBJ2-2; D possibly corresponds to TRBD2 (6 bases). Germline V gives CDR1 SGHTA, CDR2 FQGNSA. Trimming left V 5 bases short and J 4 bases short, with 17 bases between. There are 16 residues in the CDR3. The CDR3 region has the DNA TGTGCCAGCAGCCCGGTCGGGGGTTTCGGCACCGGGGAGCTGTTTTTT. Protein sequence: CASSPVGGFGTGELFF. The full variable domain, in which reference TRBV7-2 and TRBJ2-2 provide the parts outside the CDR3, is GAGVSQSPSNKVTEKGKDVELRCDPISGHTALYWYRQSLGQGLEFLIYFQGNSAPDKSGLPSDRFSAERTGGSVSTLTIQRTQQEDSAVYLCASSPVGGFGTGELFFGEGSRLTVL.